The 25 T cell receptor beta chains presented below share a single source sample, sequenced in a study of OX40 agonist ivuxolimab in advanced cancers. Library preparation was by the immunoSEQ multiplex PCR assay. Held by TCRdb, this immuneACCESS table contains in-frame sequences only and omits some clones. Under half of the omission traces to an unresolved V gene where checked; the cause of the rest is unknown. In this sample the table shows tens of thousands of clones, 92% of which occur a single time. The top ten constitute 0.6% to 0.8% of the sample. The sample here was CD4+ or CD8+ T cells sorted from blood, taken in a trial of the OX40 agonist ivuxolimab. The receptor set was obtained from an adult with an advanced solid tumor such as melanoma, head and neck, liver or kidney cancer.

The J gene is TRBJ1-5, the V gene TRBV7-2; weak D call: TRBD1 (6 bases). V shed 4 bases and J shed 2 bases, with 12 bases lying between them. The CDR3 is made up of 15 amino acids. CDR1 and CDR2 (germline): SGHTA, FQGNSA. The CDR3 bases are TGTGCCAGCAGCTCTAACAGGGTGGGCAATCAGCCCCAGCATTTT. As protein: CASSSNRVGNQPQHF.

The chain employs TRBV7-2 and TRBJ2-3, with TRBD2 as a possible D gene (7 bases). The germline V gene encodes CDR1 SGHTA and CDR2 FQGNSA. The CDR3 spans 15 residues. The V and J ends lost 1 base and 5 bases respectively, with 13 bases between them. The CDR3 reads CASSLVAGAGDTQYF. In nucleotides, the CDR3 is TGTGCCAGCAGCTTAGTTGCGGGGGCGGGAGATACGCAGTATTTT.

This chain links TRBV7-8 with TRBJ1-4; D possibly corresponds to TRBD1 (5 bases). V dropped 6 bases and J dropped 4 bases, with 15 bases sitting between them. The CDR3 is 15 residues long. Germline CDR1 reads SGHVS; CDR2 reads FQNEAQ. CDR3 sequence: CASRNVGVNNEKLFF. As DNA, the CDR3 is TGTGCCAGCAGGAACGTGGGGGTTAATAATGAAAAACTGTTTTTT.

The chain combines TRBV15 with TRBJ2-1; D may be TRBD1 or TRBD2 (5 bases each). This CDR3 contains 15 residues. Trimming stripped 2 bases from V and 4 bases from J, with 12 bases between. Germline V gives CDR1 LNHNV, CDR2 YYDKDF (reference sequence). The CDR3 protein is CATSRLGAWYNEQFF. CDR3 nucleotide sequence: TGTGCCACCAGCAGACTCGGGGCCTGGTACAATGAGCAGTTCTTC.

This clone was observed once. The CDR3 here is CASSLNVGGNGELFF. The CDR3 DNA reads TGTGCCAGCAGCTTGAATGTCGGGGGTAACGGGGAGCTGTTTTTT. The V and J genes are TRBV5-5 and TRBJ2-2; possible D gene TRBD2, 6 bases. The germline V and J ends were trimmed by 1 base and 7 bases, with 14 bases remaining between them. The CDR3 loop spans 15 amino acids. Germline CDR1 reads SGHKS; CDR2 reads YYEKEE (reference sequence).

J is TRBJ2-5 and V is TRBV30; TRBD2 matches 8 bases. Per the germline V gene, CDR1 is GTSNPN and CDR2 is SVGIG (reference sequence). The ends lost 0 bases at V and 2 bases at J; junction bases unmatched: 5. The CDR3 is made up of 15 amino acids. Written as DNA, the CDR3 is TGTGCCTGGAGTGTAGGAGGCGGGGGGCAAGAGACCCAGTACTTC. Translation: CAWSVGGGGQETQYF.

The V gene is TRBV5-4, the J gene TRBJ1-1; TRBD1 agrees at 8 bases. J gave up 5 bases and V 4 bases, and 10 bases lay outside the gene matches. Germline CDR1 SGHNT, CDR2 YYREEE (reference sequence). The length of the CDR3 is 15 residues. CDR3 protein: CASSPRTGSETEAFF. CDR3 in DNA: TGTGCCAGCAGCCCGAGGACAGGGAGTGAAACTGAAGCTTTCTTT.

The chain has TRBV5-6 and TRBJ1-2, with a possible D match to TRBD1 (5 bases). There are 13 residues in the CDR3. Germline V gene lookup returns CDR1 SGHDT and CDR2 YYEEEE. V was cut by 0 bases and J by 3 bases, with 6 bases left in between. CDR3 in amino acids: CASSLGRDYGYTF. The DNA for the CDR3 is TGTGCCAGCAGCTTGGGCAGGGACTATGGCTACACCTTC.

V is TRBV5-1 and J is TRBJ2-3; D perhaps matches TRBD2 (5 bases). CDR3 length: 17 amino acids. With 0 bases removed from V and 0 bases from J, the gap between germline ends came to 14 bases. The germline V gene encodes CDR1 SGHRS and CDR2 YFSETQ. As DNA, the CDR3 is TGCGCCAGCAGCTTGGACCTAGGTCGGACTAGCACAGATACGCAGTATTTT. Translating it yields CASSLDLGRTSTDTQYF.

The J gene is TRBJ2-1, the V gene TRBV5-6; D possibly corresponds to TRBD2 (6 bases). Looked up from germline, CDR1 is SGHDT and CDR2 is YYEEEE. Trimming took 4 bases from V and 5 from J, leaving 10 bases between them. The CDR3 is made up of 13 amino acids. The CDR3 bases are TGTGCCAGCAGCGGGACTCGAAACAATGAGCAGTTCTTC. Translated: CASSGTRNNEQFF.

This sequence joins TRBV19 and TRBJ2-5; 7 bases fit TRBD1. Germline lookup yields CDR1 LNHDA and CDR2 SQIVND (reference sequence). V was pared by 5 bases and J by 4 bases, with 7 bases of the junction left unmatched. There are 14 residues in the CDR3. The CDR3 nucleotides read TGTGCCAGTAGTCCGGGACAGAACCGAGAGACCCAGTACTTC. Translating gives CASSPGQNRETQYF.

The rearrangement uses TRBV6-6 and TRBJ1-5; weak D call: TRBD1 (5 bases). This CDR3 is built from 15 residues. CDR1 MNHNY and CDR2 SVGAGI come from the germline V gene (reference sequence). The germline V and J ends were trimmed by 6 bases and 6 bases, with 18 bases remaining between them. The CDR3 loop is CASSRLTGDGQPQHF. In nucleotides, the CDR3 is TGTGCCAGCAGCCGGTTGACGGGGGATGGTCAGCCCCAGCATTTT.

The chain employs TRBV10-2 and TRBJ1-1; TRBD1 matches 10 bases. Germline values: CDR1 WSHSY, CDR2 SAAADI. CDR3 size: 13 residues. Trimming removed 7 bases from V and 3 bases from J; junction bases left unmatched: 2. CDR3 bases: TGCGCCAGCATGGGACAGGGGTACACTGAAGCTTTCTTT. Its translation is CASMGQGYTEAFF.

The chain employs TRBV7-9 and TRBJ1-4; no clear D gene. Trimming stripped 5 bases from V and 3 bases from J, with 19 bases between. In germline, CDR1 is SEHNR, CDR2 FQNEAQ (reference sequence). This CDR3 contains 17 residues. The CDR3 protein is CASSRGGTVWANEKLFF. The CDR3, as DNA: TGTGCCAGCAGCCGAGGTGGCACAGTGTGGGCTAATGAAAAACTGTTTTTT.

This rearrangement joins TRBV6-5 to TRBJ1-1; D call uncertain. Trimming took 2 bases from V and 12 from J, leaving 16 bases between them. CDR3 length: 13 amino acids. Germline CDR1 MNHEY, CDR2 SVGAGI. The CDR3 DNA reads TGTGCCAGCAGTTACCCCGTCGGAGACCGAACTTTCTTT. This encodes CASSYPVGDRTFF.

V and J are TRBV6-5 and TRBJ2-2; D is undetermined. The CDR3 contains 12 residues. V lost 8 bases and J 6 bases, leaving 10 bases between the germline ends. Germline lookup yields CDR1 MNHEY and CDR2 SVGAGI. The CDR3: CASQRASGELFF. The CDR3 bases are TGTGCCAGCCAACGAGCATCCGGGGAGCTGTTTTTT.

The chain is built from TRBV9 and TRBJ1-5; 8 nucleotides match TRBD1. This CDR3 comprises 14 residues. The germline V gene has CDR1 SGDLS and CDR2 YYNGEE. The J segment lost 6 bases and the V segment lost 3 bases, leaving 5 bases of the junction unmatched. The CDR3 nucleotides read TGTGCCAGCAGCGAGGGACAGGTCGGTCAGCCCCAGCATTTT. It translates to CASSEGQVGQPQHF. Filled out from reference TRBV9 and TRBJ1-5, the complete variable domain reads DSGVTQTPKHLITATGQRVTLRCSPRSGDLSVYWYQQSLDQGLQFLIQYYNGEERAKGNILERFSAQQFPDLHSELNLSSLELGDSALYFCASSEGQVGQPQHFGDGTRLSIL.

The rearrangement links TRBV7-2 to TRBJ2-3, with 7 bases that match TRBD2. The CDR3 contains 13 residues. The V segment lost 11 bases and the J segment 2 bases; nucleotides outside the gene matches: 7. Per germline, CDR1 SGHTA and CDR2 FQGNSA. The CDR3 loop reads CAATGRPTDTQYF. The CDR3 DNA reads as TGTGCCGCGACCGGGAGGCCCACAGATACGCAGTATTTT.

The genes are TRBV5-1 and TRBJ2-7, with no clear D. V gave up 4 bases and J gave up 1 base, with 15 bases separating them. This CDR3 spans 15 amino acids. Looked up from germline, CDR1 is SGHRS and CDR2 is YFSETQ. The CDR3: CASSPAVGLSYEQYF. The CDR3 nucleotides are TGCGCCAGCAGCCCGGCGGTCGGTCTGTCCTACGAGCAGTACTTC.

This clone was detected once. The chain links TRBV6-5 to TRBJ1-1; D ambiguous. The CDR3 is made up of 13 amino acids. V was cut by 9 bases and J by 4 bases, with 15 bases left in between. Germline CDR1 reads MNHEY; CDR2 reads SVGAGI. The CDR3 reads CASVGRVSTEAFF. DNA for the CDR3: TGTGCCAGTGTCGGGAGGGTGAGCACTGAAGCTTTCTTT.

The chain links TRBV7-2 to TRBJ2-1; TRBD2 matches at 9 bases. CDR1 and CDR2 from the germline V gene are SGHTA and FQGNSA. The CDR3 spans 17 residues. With 5 bases clipped from V and 5 bases from J, the junction kept 13 bases outside the gene matches. The CDR3 region has the DNA TGTGCCAGCAGCCCTAGACCCCTAGCGGGGTCGAACAATGAGCAGTTCTTC. Amino acids: CASSPRPLAGSNNEQFF.

Only one count was recorded for this clone. This chain joins TRBV19 and TRBJ2-2; 8 bases fit TRBD2. Losses at the gene ends were 5 bases for V and 4 bases for J; bases not matched to a gene: 9. The CDR3 consists of 16 residues. The V gene's germline CDR1 is LNHDA and CDR2 SQIVND (reference sequence). For the CDR3, the DNA is TGTGCCAGTAGTTCCTCGGGGGGGCGGACCACCGGGGAGCTGTTTTTT. Protein: CASSSSGGRTTGELFF.

Remarks on this clone: Other DNA sequences in this sample translate to the same CDR3. This chain links TRBV5-5 with TRBJ1-2; 9 positions match TRBD1. V trimming: 0 bases; J trimming: 8 bases; junction bases outside the gene matches: 5. This CDR3 is built from 14 residues. CDR1 and CDR2 from the germline V gene are SGHKS and YYEKEE (reference sequence). CDR3 in DNA: TGTGCCAGCAGCTTGGCACAGGGGGCTGGAGGCTACACCTTC. Translation gives CASSLAQGAGGYTF. Filled out from reference TRBV5-5 and TRBJ1-2, the complete variable domain reads DAGVTQSPTHLIKTRGQQVTLRCSPISGHKSVSWYQQVLGQGPQFIFQYYEKEERGRGNFPDRFSARQFPNYSSELNVNALLLGDSALYLCASSLAQGAGGYTFGSGTRLTVV.

This clone appeared a single time. V is TRBV1 and J is TRBJ2-7; TRBD2 is the table's D call and was not checked against the DNA. TRBV1 is described as a pseudogene. There are 15 residues in the CDR3. In DNA form, the CDR3 reads TGCACCAGCAGCCAGCCTCTAGCGGGATGCTACGAGCAGTACTTC. Translated, it gives CTSSQPLAGCYEQYF.

The chain uses TRBV5-6 and TRBJ2-3; D might be TRBD2 (5 bases). There are 16 residues in the CDR3. V dropped 3 bases and J dropped 1 base, with 15 bases sitting between them. The germline gives CDR1 SGHDT, CDR2 YYEEEE. CDR3 coding DNA: TGTGCCAGCAGCTCCCCCGGGGAACTCCGCACAGATACGCAGTATTTT. Its protein is CASSSPGELRTDTQYF.